Below, one TCR beta chain is given with its context. These data originate in a study of T cell repertoires in cytomegalovirus infection. CDR1 is MNHEY and CDR2 is SVGAGI in the germline V gene. The V and J ends lost 6 bases and 8 bases, in that order; junction bases with no gene match: 7. The CDR3 has 14 amino acids. Each CDR3 protein gets one entry after TCRdb re-called the reads with MiXCR. The data hold some 350,000 distinct CDR3 sequences, with around 18% observed a single time. Sequences were obtained from PBMCs. The rearrangement links TRBV6-5 to TRBJ2-2; 9 bases fit TRBD1. The sequence derives from a human donor in good health (CMV status not recorded). Some clones in this sample may be carry-over from other donors' samples. This CDR3 reads CASRRTGEIGELFF. In DNA form, the CDR3 reads TGTGCCAGCAGGCGGACAGGGGAGATAGGGGAGCTGTTTTTT.